The 27 T cell receptor beta chains presented below share a single source sample, sequenced in a study of cytomegalovirus exposure and HLA in healthy donors. Researchers ran the PCR with 60 Vbeta and 13 Jbeta primers. Only in-frame clones appear in the TCRdb table, and some are missing; sequencing was by immunoSEQ multiplex PCR. The repertoire holds 100,000 or so clones, with roughly 73% as singletons. The sequencing input was PBMCs. These receptors originate from a middle-aged woman in good health and CMV-seropositive.

This clone was found once. Here the CDR3 reads CASSFILTGGGGYTF. CDR3 coding DNA: TGTGCCAGCAGTTTTATCCTTACAGGGGGTGGGGGCTACACCTTC. This chain connects TRBV28 to TRBJ1-2; TRBD1 matches 8 bases. V trimming: 3 bases; J trimming: 8 bases; junction bases outside the gene matches: 11. From germline, CDR1 is MDHEN and CDR2 SYDVKM. The CDR3 totals 15 residues.

Only one count was recorded for this clone. The rearrangement links TRBV18 to TRBJ2-5; 11 positions match TRBD2. The CDR3 has 14 amino acids. Trimming cost V 5 bases and J 3 bases; bases outside gene matches: 2. Germline V CDR1 and CDR2: KGHSH, LQKENI. The CDR3 is CASSLLAGEETQYF. DNA for the CDR3: TGTGCCAGCTCATTACTAGCGGGGGAAGAGACCCAGTACTTC.

This rearrangement joins TRBV7-6 to TRBJ1-1, with D uncertain. V lost 1 base and J lost 1, with 4 bases in between. Germline values: CDR1 SGHVS, CDR2 FNYEAQ. This CDR3 has 13 amino acids. The CDR3 region is CASSLGQNTEAFF. CDR3 sequence (DNA): TGTGCCAGCAGCTTAGGGCAGAACACTGAAGCTTTCTTT.

A single count supports this clone. The V and J genes are TRBV29-1 and TRBJ1-1; D possibly corresponds to TRBD1 (5 bases). CDR3 size: 15 residues. Trimming took 4 bases from V and 4 from J, leaving 19 bases between them. From germline, CDR1 is SQVTM and CDR2 ANQGSEA. This chain's CDR3 is CSVVGLAGFGTEAFF. DNA of the CDR3: TGCAGCGTTGTGGGACTGGCGGGGTTTGGCACTGAAGCTTTCTTT.

The chain employs TRBV5-6 and TRBJ2-2; D remains ambiguous. The CDR3 consists of 16 residues. Trimming removed 3 bases from V and 3 bases from J, with 15 bases in between. Germline V CDR1 and CDR2: SGHDT, YYEEEE. The CDR3 DNA reads as TGTGCCAGCAGCTCGCTTTCCAGTCGGGACACCGGGGAGCTGTTTTTT. It yields the protein CASSSLSSRDTGELFF.

The V and J genes are TRBV2 and TRBJ1-5, with 7 bases aligning to TRBD1. Germline V gene data show CDR1 as SNHLY and CDR2 as FYNNEI. This CDR3 has 15 amino acids. The V gene end was trimmed by 7 bases and the J gene end by 3 bases; junction bases not matched to a gene: 9. CDR3 nucleotide sequence: TGTGCCAGCAATCACGGACAGGCGAACAATCAGCCCCAGCATTTT. Its translation is CASNHGQANNQPQHF.

The CDR3 nucleotides are TGTGCCAGCAGCTTAGTGGGAGGGAACACCGGGGAGCTGTTTTTT. It specifies CASSLVGGNTGELFF. The chain combines TRBV7-2 with TRBJ2-2; D might be TRBD2 (6 bases). The CDR3 covers 15 residues. V lost 1 base to trimming and J lost 1 base, with 7 bases between them. CDR1 and CDR2 (germline): SGHTA, FQGNSA. The entire variable domain, with the rest obtained from reference TRBV7-2 and TRBJ2-2, is as follows: GAGVSQSPSNKVTEKGKDVELRCDPISGHTALYWYRQSLGQGLEFLIYFQGNSAPDKSGLPSDRFSAERTGGSVSTLTIQRTQQEDSAVYLCASSLVGGNTGELFFGEGSRLTVL.

The V gene is TRBV5-1, the J gene TRBJ2-1, with D perhaps TRBD2 (6 bases). Trimming took off 2 bases at V and 5 bases at J, with 11 bases between the two ends. CDR1 and CDR2 from the germline V gene are SGHRS and YFSETQ. The CDR3 length is 14 residues. The CDR3 sequence: CASSLGGMDNEQFF. As DNA, the CDR3 is TGCGCCAGCAGCTTAGGCGGGATGGACAATGAGCAGTTCTTC.

The rearrangement links TRBV5-4 to TRBJ1-5; D gene uncertain. Germline loops: CDR1 SGHNT, CDR2 YYREEE (reference sequence). The CDR3 is 20 residues long. Trimming left V 2 bases short and J 2 bases short, with 26 bases between. CDR3 coding DNA: TGTGCCAGCAGCTTCCTCACCGCTGGAGGGTTGGCCGGGGGCAATCAGCCCCAGCATTTT. It encodes CASSFLTAGGLAGGNQPQHF.

This clone was counted a single time. The gene calls are TRBV6-5 and TRBJ2-5; perhaps TRBD2 as D (5 bases). The CDR3 is 12 amino acids. V lost 4 bases to trimming and J lost 4 bases, with 7 bases between them. Germline V lookup: CDR1 MNHEY, CDR2 SVGAGI. CDR3 in amino acids: CASSSSGETQYF. The CDR3, as DNA: TGTGCCAGCAGTTCAAGCGGAGAGACCCAGTACTTC.

V is TRBV29-1 and J is TRBJ2-7, with 14 bases lining up with TRBD2. The V segment lost 6 bases and the J segment 7 bases; nucleotides outside the gene matches: 5. The germline CDR1 and CDR2 sequences are SQVTM and ANQGSEA. The CDR3 is 13 residues long. CDR3 nucleotides: TGCAGCGTAAGACTAGCGGGGGGGCGTGAGCAGTACTTC. Translated, it gives CSVRLAGGREQYF.

Only a few counts were recorded for this clone. The gene calls are TRBV2 and TRBJ2-1; the D is unclear. V was trimmed by 4 bases and J by 3 bases, leaving 10 bases between them. CDR3 length equals 14 residues. Looked up from germline, CDR1 is SNHLY and CDR2 is FYNNEI. The CDR3 nucleotides are TGTGCCAGCAGTGCCGTCAGTCTCTACAATGAGCAGTTCTTC. It encodes CASSAVSLYNEQFF.

The sample holds a few counts of this clone. The V gene is TRBV9, the J gene TRBJ1-1; a possible D gene is TRBD1 (6 bases). The V end was cut by 2 bases, the J end by 6 bases, with 20 bases between. This CDR3 comprises 16 residues. The germline gives CDR1 SGDLS, CDR2 YYNGEE. The CDR3 here is CASSVMPGHSGAEAFF. CDR3 bases: TGTGCCAGCAGCGTGATGCCGGGGCACTCAGGGGCTGAAGCTTTCTTT.

The rearrangement links TRBV7-3 to TRBJ2-3; 8 nucleotides line up with TRBD2. The CDR3 loop spans 18 amino acids. Germline assignment: CDR1 SGHTA and CDR2 FQGTGA. Trimming at V came to 5 bases and at J to 1 base, leaving 14 bases not matched to a gene. The CDR3 loop reads CASSPRGGVQRGTDTQYF. CDR3 DNA: TGTGCCAGCAGCCCTCGGGGGGGAGTGCAGCGGGGCACAGATACGCAGTATTTT.

This clone was counted between two and nine times. The chain recombines TRBV5-1 with TRBJ1-6; D gene uncertain. The CDR3 has 15 amino acids. The germline V gene encodes CDR1 SGHRS and CDR2 YFSETQ. The germline V and J ends were trimmed by 6 bases and 1 base, with 11 bases remaining between them. For the CDR3, the DNA is TGCGCCAGCACGGAAGAGGCATCCTATAATTCACCCCTCCACTTT. As protein: CASTEEASYNSPLHF.

This rearrangement joins TRBV6-5 to TRBJ2-1, with TRBD2 identical over 10 bases. J was trimmed by 7 bases and V by 11 bases; bases with no gene match: 5. This CDR3 has 12 amino acids. CDR1 and CDR2 (germline): MNHEY, SVGAGI. CDR3: CAVGTSVNEQFF. In nucleotides, the CDR3 is TGTGCCGTAGGGACTAGCGTTAATGAGCAGTTCTTC.

The chain links TRBV11-3 to TRBJ2-1; 7 bases are a match to TRBD2. V trimming: 2 bases; J trimming: 3 bases; junction bases outside the gene matches: 13. CDR1 and CDR2 from the germline V gene are SGHNT and YENEEA. This CDR3 has 18 residues. The CDR3 protein is CASSLLAGVNPYYNEQFF. CDR3 sequence (DNA): TGTGCCAGCAGCTTACTCGCGGGAGTGAATCCTTACTACAATGAGCAGTTCTTC.

This chain joins TRBV28 and TRBJ2-7, with TRBD2 matching 11 bases. The CDR3 sequence is 14 residues long. Germline CDR1 and CDR2: MDHEN and SYDVKM. J lost 4 bases, V lost 7 bases, and 6 bases had no gene match. Written as DNA, the CDR3 is TGTGCCAGCACCAATAGCGGGGGGGGATACGAGCAGTACTTC. Amino acid sequence: CASTNSGGGYEQYF.

The V gene is TRBV6-1, the J gene TRBJ2-2, with TRBD1 identical over 10 bases. The germline V gene has CDR1 MNHNS and CDR2 SASEGT. This CDR3 has 16 residues. V was clipped by 4 bases and J by 1 base; unmatched bases: 3. Here the CDR3 DNA reads TGTGCCAGCAGTGGAGGGGACAGGGGGAACACCGGGGAGCTGTTTTTT. Translation: CASSGGDRGNTGELFF.

V and J are TRBV21-1 and TRBJ1-6. TRBV21-1 is marked as a pseudogene. The CDR3 sequence is 16 residues long. The CDR3 is CASSKRGGAPNSPLHF. The DNA of the CDR3 is TGTGCCAGCAGCAAACGGGGGGGGGCACCTAATTCACCCCTCCACTTT.

The chain has TRBV27 and TRBJ2-6; 9 bases line up with TRBD2. Germline V gene lookup returns CDR1 MNHEY and CDR2 SMNVEV (reference sequence). V lost 3 bases to trimming and J lost 2 bases; unmatched junction nucleotides: 8. The CDR3 runs to 18 residues. The CDR3, as DNA: TGTGCCAGCAGTTTGAAAAGCGGGAGGCGAACTGGGGCCAACGTCCTGACTTTC. This sequence encodes CASSLKSGRRTGANVLTF.

The chain couples TRBV2 to TRBJ2-3; 12 nucleotides line up with TRBD1. Germline V lookup: CDR1 SNHLY, CDR2 FYNNEI. The trim removed 5 bases at V and 4 bases at J, leaving 16 bases unmatched. The CDR3 is made up of 19 amino acids. This chain's CDR3 is CASSINRDRGPERADTQYF. In nucleotides, the CDR3 is TGTGCCAGCAGTATTAACCGGGACAGGGGGCCCGAGCGAGCAGATACGCAGTATTTT.

The V gene is TRBV7-8, the J gene TRBJ2-5; 10 bases agree with TRBD2. V shed 4 bases, J shed 3 bases, and the junction held 5 bases outside the gene matches. The CDR3 is made up of 15 amino acids. Germline V CDR1 and CDR2: SGHVS, FQNEAQ. The CDR3 reads CASSSLSGGEETQYF. In nucleotides, the CDR3 is TGTGCCAGCAGCTCATTGAGCGGGGGGGAAGAGACCCAGTACTTC.

The V gene is TRBV5-1, the J gene TRBJ1-1; D not resolved. V was shortened by 4 bases and J by 2 bases, with 15 bases between the two germline ends. CDR1 and CDR2 (germline): SGHRS, YFSETQ. The CDR3 is 15 residues long. As DNA, the CDR3 is TGCGCCAGCAGCCTAGACCTACCCCCAAACACTGAAGCTTTCTTT. Translation: CASSLDLPPNTEAFF. The complete variable domain, with remaining parts taken from reference TRBV5-1 and TRBJ1-1, reads KAGVTQTPRYLIKTRGQQVTLSCSPISGHRSVSWYQQTPGQGLQFLFEYFSETQRNKGNFPGRFSGRQFSNSRSEMNVSTLELGDSALYLCASSLDLPPNTEAFFGQGTRLTVV.

The rearrangement joins TRBV18 to TRBJ2-7; 7 nucleotides line up with TRBD1. V lost 3 bases and J lost 0; bases outside the gene matches: 2. Germline assignment: CDR1 KGHSH and CDR2 LQKENI. This CDR3 is 14 amino acids long. This CDR3 is CASSPRQGSYEQYF. The CDR3 DNA is TGTGCCAGCTCACCCCGACAGGGCTCCTACGAGCAGTACTTC.

The J gene is TRBJ2-2, the V gene TRBV28; the D gene is possibly TRBD2 (6 bases). CDR1 MDHEN and CDR2 SYDVKM come from the germline V gene. This CDR3 contains 14 residues. V lost 9 bases to trimming and J lost 2 bases, with 13 bases between them. The CDR3 is CASFMGGNTGELFF. The CDR3 DNA is TGTGCCAGTTTTATGGGGGGAAACACCGGGGAGCTGTTTTTT.

The V and J genes are TRBV15 and TRBJ1-2, with a weak D call TRBD1 (5 bases). Germline V lookup: CDR1 LNHNV, CDR2 YYDKDF (reference sequence). This CDR3 region has 15 residues. Trimming stripped 0 bases from V and 4 bases from J, with 12 bases between. CDR3 nucleotides: TGTGCCACCAGCAGAGAAATTGACAGAGTCTATGGCTACACCTTC. Protein product: CATSREIDRVYGYTF.